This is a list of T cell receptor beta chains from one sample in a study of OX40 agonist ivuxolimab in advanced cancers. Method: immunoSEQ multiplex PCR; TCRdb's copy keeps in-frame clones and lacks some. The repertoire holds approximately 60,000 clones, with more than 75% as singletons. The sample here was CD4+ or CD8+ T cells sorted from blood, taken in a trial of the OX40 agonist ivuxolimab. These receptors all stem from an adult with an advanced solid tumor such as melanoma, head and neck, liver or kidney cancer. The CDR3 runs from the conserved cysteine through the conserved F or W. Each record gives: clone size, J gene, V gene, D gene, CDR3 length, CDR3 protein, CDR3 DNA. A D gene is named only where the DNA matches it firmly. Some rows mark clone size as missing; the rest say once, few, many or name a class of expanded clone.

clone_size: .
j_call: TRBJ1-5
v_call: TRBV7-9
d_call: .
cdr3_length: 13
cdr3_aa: CASSPNRGQPQHF
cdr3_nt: TGTGCCAGCAGCCCTAACCGGGGGCAGCCCCAGCATTTT

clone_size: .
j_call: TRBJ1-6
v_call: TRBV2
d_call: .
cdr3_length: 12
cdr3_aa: CASRKDRSPLHF
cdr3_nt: TGTGCCAGCAGGAAAGACAGGTCACCCCTCCACTTT

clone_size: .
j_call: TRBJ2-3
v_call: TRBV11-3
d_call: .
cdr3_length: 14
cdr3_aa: CASSWGDGTDTQYF
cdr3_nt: TGTGCCAGCAGCTGGGGGGATGGCACAGATACGCAGTATTTT

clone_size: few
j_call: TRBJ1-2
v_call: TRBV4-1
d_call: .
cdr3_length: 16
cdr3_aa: CASSQDRGRRGHGYTF
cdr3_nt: TGCGCCAGCAGCCAAGATCGGGGGCGCAGGGGCCATGGCTACACCTTC

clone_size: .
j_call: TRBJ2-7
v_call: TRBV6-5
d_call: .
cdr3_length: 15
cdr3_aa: CASSYSFGTLYEQYF
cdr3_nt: TGTGCCAGCAGTTACTCGTTTGGGACCCTATACGAGCAGTACTTC

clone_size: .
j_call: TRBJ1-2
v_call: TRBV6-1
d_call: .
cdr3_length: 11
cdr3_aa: CASSESPNYTF
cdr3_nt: TGTGCCAGCAGTGAAAGCCCGAACTACACCTTC

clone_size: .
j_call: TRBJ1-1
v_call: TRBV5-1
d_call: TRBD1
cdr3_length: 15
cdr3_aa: CASSWAGTGETEAFF
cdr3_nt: TGCGCCAGCAGCTGGGCGGGGACAGGGGAGACTGAAGCTTTCTTT

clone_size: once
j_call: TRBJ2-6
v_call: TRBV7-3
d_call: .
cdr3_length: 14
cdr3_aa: CASSQSSGANVLTF
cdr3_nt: TGTGCCAGCAGTCAGAGCTCTGGGGCCAACGTCCTGACTTTC

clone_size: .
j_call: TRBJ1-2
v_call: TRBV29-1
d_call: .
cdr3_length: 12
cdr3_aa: CSARADRYGYTF
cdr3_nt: TGCAGCGCCCGTGCGGACCGCTATGGCTACACCTTC

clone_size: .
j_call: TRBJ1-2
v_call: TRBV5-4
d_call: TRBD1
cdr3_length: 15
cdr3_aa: CASSLPTGIHYGYTF
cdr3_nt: TGTGCCAGCAGCCTCCCGACAGGGATTCACTATGGCTACACCTTC

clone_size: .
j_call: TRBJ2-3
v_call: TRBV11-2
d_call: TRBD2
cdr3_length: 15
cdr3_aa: CASSLTSGRWDTQYF
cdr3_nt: TGTGCCAGCAGCTTAACTAGCGGGAGATGGGATACGCAGTATTTT

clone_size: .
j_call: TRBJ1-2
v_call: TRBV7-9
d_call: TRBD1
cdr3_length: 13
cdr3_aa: CASSYGQGGGYTF
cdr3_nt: TGTGCCAGCAGCTACGGACAGGGAGGGGGCTACACCTTC

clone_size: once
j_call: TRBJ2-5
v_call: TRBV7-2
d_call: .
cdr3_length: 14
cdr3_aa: CASSPGRYQETQYF
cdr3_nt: TGTGCCAGCAGCCCGGGACGGTACCAAGAGACCCAGTACTTC

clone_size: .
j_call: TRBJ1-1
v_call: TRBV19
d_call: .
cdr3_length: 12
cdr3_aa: CASNLRGTEAFF
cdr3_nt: TGTGCCAGTAACCTCCGGGGCACTGAAGCTTTCTTT

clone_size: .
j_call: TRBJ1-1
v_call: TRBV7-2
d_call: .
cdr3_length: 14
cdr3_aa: CASSLAGTTGGAFF
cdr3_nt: TGTGCCAGCAGCTTAGCGGGGACGACCGGTGGAGCTTTCTTT

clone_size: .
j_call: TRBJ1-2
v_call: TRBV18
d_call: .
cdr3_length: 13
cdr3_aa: CASSPTGLYGYTF
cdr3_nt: TGTGCCAGCTCACCAACCGGCCTCTATGGCTACACCTTC

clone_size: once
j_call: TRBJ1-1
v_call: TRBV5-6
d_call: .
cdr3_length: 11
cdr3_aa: CASSENTEAFF
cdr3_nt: TGTGCCAGCAGCGAGAACACTGAAGCTTTCTTT

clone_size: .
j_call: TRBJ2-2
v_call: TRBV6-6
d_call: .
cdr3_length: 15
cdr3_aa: CASSYGTTNTGELFF
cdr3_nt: TGTGCCAGCAGTTACGGGACGACTAACACCGGGGAGCTGTTTTTT

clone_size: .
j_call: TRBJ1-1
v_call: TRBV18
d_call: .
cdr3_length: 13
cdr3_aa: CASSPIGDTEAFF
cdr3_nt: TGTGCCAGCTCACCAATAGGGGACACTGAAGCTTTCTTT

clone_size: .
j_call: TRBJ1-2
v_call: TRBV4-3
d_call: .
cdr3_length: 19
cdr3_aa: CASSQDYLRGTISNYGYTF
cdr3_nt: TGCGCCAGCAGCCAGGACTACCTCAGGGGAACCATTTCTAACTATGGCTACACCTTC

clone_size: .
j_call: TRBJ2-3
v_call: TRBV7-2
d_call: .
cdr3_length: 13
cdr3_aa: CASSLEAWDTQYF
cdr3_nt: TGTGCCAGCAGCTTAGAAGCGTGGGATACGCAGTATTTT

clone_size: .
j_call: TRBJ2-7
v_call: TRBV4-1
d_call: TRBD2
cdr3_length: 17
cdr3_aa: CASSQGLAGVSRDEQYF
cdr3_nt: TGCGCCAGCAGCCAGGGACTAGCGGGAGTTTCACGCGACGAGCAGTACTTC

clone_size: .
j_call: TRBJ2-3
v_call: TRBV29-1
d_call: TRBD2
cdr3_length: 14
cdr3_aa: CSVDGLDGGDTQYF
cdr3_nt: TGCAGCGTTGACGGACTAGATGGGGGGGATACGCAGTATTTT

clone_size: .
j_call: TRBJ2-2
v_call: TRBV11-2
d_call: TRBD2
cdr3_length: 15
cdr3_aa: CASRAAGAPTGELFF
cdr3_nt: TGTGCCAGCAGGGCAGCGGGGGCCCCGACCGGGGAGCTGTTTTTT

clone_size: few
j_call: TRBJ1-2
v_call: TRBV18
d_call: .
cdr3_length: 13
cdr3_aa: CASSSDPQRGYTF
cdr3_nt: TGTGCCAGCTCATCGGACCCACAGAGGGGCTACACCTTC

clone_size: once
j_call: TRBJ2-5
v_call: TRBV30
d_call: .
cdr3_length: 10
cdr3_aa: CAWSVETQYF
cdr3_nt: TGTGCCTGGAGTGTAGAGACCCAGTACTTC

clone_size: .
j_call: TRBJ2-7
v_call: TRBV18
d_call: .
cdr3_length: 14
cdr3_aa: CASSPQAIEDEQYF
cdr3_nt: TGTGCCAGCTCACCCCAGGCCATCGAGGACGAGCAGTACTTC

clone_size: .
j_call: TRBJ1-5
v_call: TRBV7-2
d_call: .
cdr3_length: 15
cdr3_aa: CASSSGTQGLQPQHF
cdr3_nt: TGTGCCAGCAGCTCGGGGACACAGGGTTTGCAGCCCCAGCATTTT

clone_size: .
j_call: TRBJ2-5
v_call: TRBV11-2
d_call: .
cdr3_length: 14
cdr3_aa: CASSFIALQETQYF
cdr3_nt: TGTGCCAGCAGCTTTATAGCCCTCCAAGAGACCCAGTACTTC

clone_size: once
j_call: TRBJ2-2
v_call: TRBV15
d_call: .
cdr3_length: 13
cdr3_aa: CATSRANTGELFF
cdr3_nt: TGTGCCACCAGCAGAGCGAACACCGGGGAGCTGTTTTTT

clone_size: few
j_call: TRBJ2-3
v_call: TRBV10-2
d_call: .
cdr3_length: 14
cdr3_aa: CASSRGGRTDTQYF
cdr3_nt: TGCGCCAGCAGTAGGGGGGGGCGGACAGATACGCAGTATTTT

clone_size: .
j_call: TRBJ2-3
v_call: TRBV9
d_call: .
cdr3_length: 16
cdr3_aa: CASSPRASSGADTQYF
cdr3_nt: TGTGCCAGCAGCCCGAGGGCTAGCTCAGGGGCAGATACGCAGTATTTT

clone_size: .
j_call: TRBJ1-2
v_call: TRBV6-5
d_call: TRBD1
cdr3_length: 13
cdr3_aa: CASSDRGHYGYTF
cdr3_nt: TGTGCCAGCAGTGACAGGGGGCACTATGGCTACACCTTC

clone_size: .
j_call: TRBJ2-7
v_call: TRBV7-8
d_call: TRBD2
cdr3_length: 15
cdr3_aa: CASSLGLAGSYEQYF
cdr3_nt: TGTGCCAGCAGCTTAGGGCTAGCGGGGTCCTACGAGCAGTACTTC

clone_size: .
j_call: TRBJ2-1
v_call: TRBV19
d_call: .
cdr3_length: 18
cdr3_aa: CASTTGWGLAEIYNEQFF
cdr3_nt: TGTGCCAGTACCACCGGATGGGGTTTAGCGGAGATCTACAATGAGCAGTTCTTC

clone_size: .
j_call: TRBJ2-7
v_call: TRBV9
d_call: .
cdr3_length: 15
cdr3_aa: CASSVGGQRDYEQYF
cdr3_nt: TGTGCCAGCAGCGTAGGTGGACAGCGGGACTACGAGCAGTACTTC

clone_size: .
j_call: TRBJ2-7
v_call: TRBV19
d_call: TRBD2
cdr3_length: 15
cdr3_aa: CASSPEAGGTYEQYF
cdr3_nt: TGTGCCAGTAGCCCGGAGGCGGGAGGGACCTACGAGCAGTACTTC

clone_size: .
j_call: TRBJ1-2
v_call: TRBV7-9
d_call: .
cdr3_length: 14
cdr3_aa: CASSPSHVSYGYTF
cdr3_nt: TGTGCCAGCAGCCCAAGCCACGTATCCTATGGCTACACCTTC

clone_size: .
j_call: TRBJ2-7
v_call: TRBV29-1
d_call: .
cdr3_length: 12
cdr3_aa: CSVATALHEQYF
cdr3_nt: TGCAGCGTTGCTACAGCTCTCCACGAGCAGTACTTC

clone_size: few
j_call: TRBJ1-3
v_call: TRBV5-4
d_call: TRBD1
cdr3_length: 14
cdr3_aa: CAWFGQGAGNTIYF
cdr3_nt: TGTGCCTGGTTCGGACAGGGGGCTGGAAACACCATATATTTT

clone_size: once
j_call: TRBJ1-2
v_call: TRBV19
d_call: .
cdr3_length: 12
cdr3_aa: CASSILGAGYTF
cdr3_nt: TGTGCCAGTAGTATTCTGGGTGCTGGCTACACCTTC

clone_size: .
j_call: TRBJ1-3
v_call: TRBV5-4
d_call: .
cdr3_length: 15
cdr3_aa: CASSLGGASGNTIYF
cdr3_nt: TGTGCCAGCAGCTTGGGGGGGGCATCTGGAAACACCATATATTTT

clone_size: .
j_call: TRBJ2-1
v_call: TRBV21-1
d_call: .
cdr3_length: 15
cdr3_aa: CASSQGARTVDEQFF
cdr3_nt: TGTGCCAGCAGCCAGGGGGCCAGGACCGTCGATGAGCAGTTCTTC

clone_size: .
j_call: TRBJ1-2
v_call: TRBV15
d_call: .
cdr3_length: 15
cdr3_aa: CATSRERAPTYGYTF
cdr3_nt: TGTGCCACCAGCAGAGAAAGGGCCCCCACCTATGGCTACACCTTC

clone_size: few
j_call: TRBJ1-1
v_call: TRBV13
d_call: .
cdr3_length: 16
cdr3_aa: CASSPRGARGGTEAFF
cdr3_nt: TGTGCCAGCAGCCCCCGAGGGGCCAGAGGGGGTACTGAAGCTTTCTTT

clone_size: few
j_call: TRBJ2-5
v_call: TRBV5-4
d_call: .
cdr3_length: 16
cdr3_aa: CASSLGVSGSQETQYF
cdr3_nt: TGTGCCAGCAGCTTGGGGGTCTCAGGGTCGCAAGAGACCCAGTACTTC

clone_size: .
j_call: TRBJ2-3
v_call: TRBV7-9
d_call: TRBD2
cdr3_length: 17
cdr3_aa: CASSLARTSGSTDTQYF
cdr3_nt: TGTGCCAGCAGCTTAGCGCGGACTAGCGGTAGCACAGATACGCAGTATTTT

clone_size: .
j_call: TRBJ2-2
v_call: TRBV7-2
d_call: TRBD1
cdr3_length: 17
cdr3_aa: CASSIRPAGQGAGELFF
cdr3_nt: TGTGCCAGCAGCATTCGACCCGCGGGACAGGGAGCCGGGGAGCTGTTTTTT

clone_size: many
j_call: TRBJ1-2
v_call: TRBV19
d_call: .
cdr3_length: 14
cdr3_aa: CASSIARGGYGYTF
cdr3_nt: TGTGCCAGTAGTATCGCCAGGGGCGGCTATGGCTACACCTTC

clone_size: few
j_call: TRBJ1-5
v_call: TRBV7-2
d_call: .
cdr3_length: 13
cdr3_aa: CASSLDLNQPQHF
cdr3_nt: TGTGCCAGCAGCTTAGACTTGAATCAGCCCCAGCATTTT

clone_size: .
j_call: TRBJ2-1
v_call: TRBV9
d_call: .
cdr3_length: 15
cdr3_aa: CASSAASESYNEQFF
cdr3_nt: TGTGCCAGCAGCGCCGCTAGCGAGTCCTACAATGAGCAGTTCTTC

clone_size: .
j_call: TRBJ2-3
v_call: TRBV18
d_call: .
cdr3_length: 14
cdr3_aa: CASSLQGLSDTQYF
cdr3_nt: TGTGCCAGCTCACTCCAAGGACTCTCAGATACGCAGTATTTT

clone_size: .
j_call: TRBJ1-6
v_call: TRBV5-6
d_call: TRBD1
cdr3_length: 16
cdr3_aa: CASSWRAGGILSPLHF
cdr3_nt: TGTGCCAGCAGTTGGAGGGCAGGGGGCATCCTTTCACCCCTCCACTTT